These 27 T cell receptor beta chains were sequenced from one sample in a study of blood T cell repertoires in COVID-19. Measured with immunoSEQ multiplex PCR; TCRdb has only the in-frame clones, and not every one. The sample lists roughly 400,000 clones, roughly 90% occurring once. Material for sequencing was PBMCs or T cells enriched from blood (not recorded which). These receptors all come from a woman between 18 and 29 years old who had been exposed to COVID-19.

The chain recombines TRBV7-2 with TRBJ2-7, with 10 bases identical to TRBD1. J gave up 5 bases and V 4 bases, and 8 bases lay outside the gene matches. Per the germline V gene, CDR1 is SGHTA and CDR2 is FQGNSA. This CDR3 has 15 residues. The CDR3, as DNA: TGTGCCAGCAGCTCAAGACAGGGGGCAGTCCACGAGCAGTACTTC. This gives the protein CASSSRQGAVHEQYF.

The V and J genes are TRBV7-2 and TRBJ1-5; D call uncertain. The CDR3 totals 16 residues. Germline V gene sequence: CDR1 SGHTA, CDR2 FQGNSA. Trimming stripped 5 bases from V and 1 base from J, with 15 bases between. The CDR3 protein is CASSRGRGASNQPQHF. CDR3 nucleotide sequence: TGTGCCAGCAGCCGTGGGCGGGGTGCGAGCAATCAGCCCCAGCATTTT.

The chain carries TRBV7-2 and TRBJ2-7; 8 positions agree with TRBD2. CDR1 is SGHTA, CDR2 FQGNSA, per germline. This CDR3 spans 14 amino acids. The V and J ends lost 2 bases and 3 bases, in that order; junction bases with no gene match: 3. DNA of the CDR3: TGTGCCAGCAGCTTAACGGGGGGGGTCTACGAGCAGTACTTC. Translation gives CASSLTGGVYEQYF.

The CDR3 here is CASSLLEGETDTQYF. The CDR3, as DNA: TGTGCCAGCAGCCTACTTGAGGGGGAAACAGATACGCAGTATTTT. The chain recombines TRBV4-2 with TRBJ2-3; D is perhaps TRBD1 (6 bases). Germline-derived CDR1 and CDR2 are LGHNA and YNFKEQ. CDR3 length: 15 residues. V was clipped by 4 bases and J by 3 bases, with 14 bases between them.

CDR3 bases: TGTGCCAGCTCACCCCCAGTAGGGGGCTGGGAGACCCAGTACTTC. Its protein is CASSPPVGGWETQYF. This sequence joins TRBV18 and TRBJ2-5; 7 nucleotides line up with TRBD1. With 3 bases clipped from V and 5 bases from J, the junction kept 9 bases outside the gene matches. CDR3 length: 15 amino acids. Germline CDR1 reads KGHSH; CDR2 reads LQKENI.

In its sample, this clone was seen once. The genes are TRBV19 and TRBJ2-7; 9 bases agree with TRBD2. The CDR3 has 15 amino acids. V lost 6 bases, J lost 2 bases, and 8 bases stayed unmatched. In germline, CDR1 is LNHDA, CDR2 SQIVND (reference sequence). The DNA for the CDR3 is TGTGCCAGTAGCCCCGGACTAGCGAAAGCCTACGAGCAGTACTTC. Translating it yields CASSPGLAKAYEQYF. The complete variable domain, with remaining parts taken from reference TRBV19 and TRBJ2-7, reads DGGITQSPKYLFRKEGQNVTLSCEQNLNHDAMYWYRQDPGQGLRLIYYSQIVNDFQKGDIAEGYSVSREKKESFPLTVTSAQKNPTAFYLCASSPGLAKAYEQYFGPGTRLTVT.

In regard to this clone: At one boundary the junction diverges from the germline segment, which might be a read error. The CDR3 here is CASSLRSTAPYGQYF. CDR3 coding DNA: TGTGCCAGCAGCTTGAGGTCTACAGCCCCTTACGGGCAGTACTTC. The chain recombines TRBV5-6 with TRBJ2-7; D not certain. The CDR3 is 15 amino acids. Germline lookup yields CDR1 SGHDT and CDR2 YYEEEE. Full variable domain (remainder filled in from reference TRBV5-6 and TRBJ2-7): DAGVTQSPTHLIKTRGQQVTLRCSPKSGHDTVSWYQQALGQGPQFIFQYYEEEERQRGNFPDRFSGHQFPNYSSELNVNALLLGDSALYLCASSLRSTAPYGQYFGPGTRLTVT.

J is TRBJ2-2 and V is TRBV7-8; D not resolved. The CDR3 consists of 14 residues. The V gene lost 5 bases and the J gene lost 3 bases, with 10 bases spanning the gap. The V gene's germline CDR1 is SGHVS and CDR2 FQNEAQ. The CDR3 loop is CASSAEFDTGELFF. As DNA, the CDR3 is TGTGCCAGCAGCGCGGAATTCGACACCGGGGAGCTGTTTTTT.

This clone was seen only once. V usage is TRBV10-3 and J usage is TRBJ1-2; 7 nucleotides line up with TRBD1. Germline CDR1 and CDR2: ENHRY and SYGVKD. After removal of 3 bases from V and 8 bases from J, the junction contained 12 bases not matched to a gene. CDR3 length: 15 amino acids. The CDR3 DNA follows: TGTGCCATCAGTGAACGACAGGGCCCAACGGGGGGCTACACCTTC. It is translated as CAISERQGPTGGYTF.

This clone was counted between two and nine times. This sequence joins TRBV6-1 and TRBJ1-3; possibly TRBD1 for D (6 bases). V dropped 1 base and J dropped 4 bases, with 14 bases sitting between them. The CDR3 loop spans 16 amino acids. Per germline, CDR1 MNHNS and CDR2 SASEGT. CDR3 amino acids: CASSEEGGTAGNTIYF. The CDR3 region has the DNA TGTGCCAGCAGTGAAGAGGGGGGGACTGCAGGAAACACCATATATTTT.

The chain links TRBV27 to TRBJ2-7; 10 bases agree with TRBD2. V was pared by 6 bases and J by 4 bases, with 9 bases of the junction left unmatched. This CDR3 is built from 15 residues. The V gene's germline CDR1 is MNHEY and CDR2 SMNVEV (reference sequence). CDR3 bases: TGTGCCAGCAGCCCCGGGACTAGCGATTATTACGAGCAGTACTTC. This codes for CASSPGTSDYYEQYF.

The chain couples TRBV29-1 to TRBJ2-2; D ambiguous. Germline V gene data show CDR1 as SQVTM and CDR2 as ANQGSEA. Between the trimmed V and J ends, which lost 3 bases and 8 bases, there was a span of 16 bases. CDR3 size: 14 residues. CDR3 coding DNA: TGCAGCGTTGATTCAGACACGATACGGGGGGAGCTGTTTTTT. This gives the protein CSVDSDTIRGELFF.

The chain combines TRBV21-1 with TRBJ2-5; TRBD2 reflects the table's D call only, with no check against the DNA. TRBV21-1 is reported as a pseudogene. The CDR3 has 14 amino acids. The CDR3 DNA sequence: TGTGCCAGCGGCTTAGCGGGCACCAAAGAGACCCAGTACTTC. Amino acid sequence: CASGLAGTKETQYF.

This clone was observed once. The rearrangement joins TRBV27 to TRBJ1-3, with D tentatively TRBD1 (5 bases). This CDR3 has 14 amino acids. The germline gives CDR1 MNHEY, CDR2 SMNVEV (reference sequence). Trimming pared 5 bases from V and 2 bases from J, leaving 10 bases between. The CDR3 protein is CASSPLGAGNTIYF. The CDR3 region has the DNA TGTGCCAGCAGTCCGCTAGGGGCTGGAAACACCATATATTTT.

The chain is built from TRBV5-5 and TRBJ1-1, with 7 positions matching TRBD1. CDR1 and CDR2 from the germline V gene are SGHKS and YYEKEE (reference sequence). There are 15 residues in the CDR3. J was trimmed by 1 base and V by 3 bases; bases with no gene match: 6. CDR3: CASSSLGQPNTEAFF. The CDR3 bases are TGTGCCAGCAGCTCCCTGGGACAGCCGAACACTGAAGCTTTCTTT.

The chain joins TRBV29-1 to TRBJ1-4, with 11 bases lining up with TRBD1. The trim removed 6 bases at V and 5 bases at J, leaving 14 bases unmatched. Germline-derived CDR1 and CDR2 are SQVTM and ANQGSEA. This CDR3 is 17 amino acids long. CDR3 in amino acids: CSVSGTGGTSGNEKLFF. The CDR3 bases are TGCAGCGTATCCGGGACAGGGGGAACTTCAGGAAATGAAAAACTGTTTTTT.

This chain uses TRBV5-3 with TRBJ2-7; the match to TRBD2 covers 7 bases. TRBV5-3 has ORF status, its function being uncertain. CDR3 length equals 14 residues. The ends lost 4 bases at V and 4 bases at J; junction bases unmatched: 8. The CDR3 here is CARSHRTRLYEQYF. The DNA for the CDR3 is TGTGCCAGAAGCCACCGGACTAGATTATACGAGCAGTACTTC.

The chain employs TRBV19 and TRBJ2-1; 8 nucleotides agree with TRBD2. The V and J ends lost 5 bases and 9 bases, in that order; junction bases with no gene match: 6. The CDR3 length is 13 residues. CDR1 and CDR2 (germline): LNHDA, SQIVND (reference sequence). The CDR3 sequence: CASSRRRGGEQFF. The CDR3, as DNA: TGTGCCAGTAGTCGAAGACGGGGGGGTGAGCAGTTCTTC.

The chain is built from TRBV3-1 (or the pseudogene TRBV3-2) and TRBJ2-5, with 11 bases matching TRBD2. Germline CDR1 reads LGHDT; CDR2 reads YNNKEL (reference sequence). Germline trimming cut 5 bases from V and 1 base from J; bases unmatched to any gene: 12. The length of the CDR3 is 18 residues. The chain's CDR3 is CASSLMGLADPFQETQYF. DNA for the CDR3: TGTGCCAGCAGCTTAATGGGACTAGCGGACCCATTCCAAGAGACCCAGTACTTC.

V is TRBV2 and J is TRBJ1-1; 7 bases agree with TRBD1. This CDR3 spans 14 amino acids. Germline values: CDR1 SNHLY, CDR2 FYNNEI. The V segment lost 2 bases and the J segment 7 bases; nucleotides outside the gene matches: 7. The CDR3 DNA reads as TGTGCCAGCAGTGAATTAGGGGGCGGCGGTGAAGCTTTCTTT. Residues: CASSELGGGGEAFF.

The V and J genes are TRBV7-7 and TRBJ1-3; D gene uncertain. V lost 1 base and J lost 0, with 7 bases in between. Germline CDR1 SSHAT, CDR2 FNYEAQ (reference sequence). The length of the CDR3 is 15 residues. The CDR3 spells CASSLGVSSGNTIYF. Here the CDR3 DNA reads TGTGCCAGCAGCTTAGGCGTAAGCTCTGGAAACACCATATATTTT.

V and J are TRBV28 and TRBJ1-6; 10 positions agree with TRBD1. CDR3 length: 17 amino acids. From germline, CDR1 is MDHEN and CDR2 SYDVKM. The junction had 15 bases not matched to a gene; V was cut back by 6 bases and J by 10 bases. This CDR3 is CASSSHRDRGLGSPLHF. For the CDR3, the DNA is TGTGCCAGCAGCTCACACCGGGACAGGGGTCTGGGCTCACCCCTCCACTTT.

The gene calls are TRBV4-1 and TRBJ2-3; 7 bases agree with TRBD2. Germline CDR1 and CDR2: MGHRA and YSYEKL. With 6 bases clipped from V and 4 bases from J, the junction kept 16 bases outside the gene matches. This CDR3 is built from 17 residues. The CDR3 is CASRQRDRSEWADTQYF. CDR3 bases: TGCGCCAGCAGGCAGCGGGACCGGAGCGAATGGGCAGATACGCAGTATTTT.

The chain recombines TRBV28 with TRBJ2-3, with D maybe TRBD2 (7 bases). The germline V gene has CDR1 MDHEN and CDR2 SYDVKM. This CDR3 has 16 residues. V gave up 8 bases and J gave up 0 bases, with 18 bases separating them. This chain's CDR3 is CASGTKAGTSTDTQYF. The CDR3 bases are TGTGCCAGCGGGACAAAAGCGGGAACTAGCACAGATACGCAGTATTTT.

The gene calls are TRBV6-1 and TRBJ2-1; 10 bases match TRBD2. The ends lost 4 bases at V and 2 bases at J; junction bases unmatched: 8. This CDR3 region has 17 residues. In germline, CDR1 is MNHNS, CDR2 SASEGT. The CDR3 DNA reads as TGTGCCAGCAGTGGTCGTGGACTAGCGGTAGCCTACAATGAGCAGTTCTTC. Amino acids: CASSGRGLAVAYNEQFF.

This chain joins TRBV18 and TRBJ2-5; D might be TRBD1 (5 bases). Per germline, CDR1 KGHSH and CDR2 LQKENI. The CDR3 totals 12 residues. V was pared by 3 bases and J by 5 bases, with 7 bases between. For the CDR3, the DNA is TGTGCCAGCTCACCGGGGCAGGAGACCCAGTACTTC. Translating it yields CASSPGQETQYF.

The chain combines TRBV7-2 with TRBJ2-4; 7 nucleotides agree with TRBD1. The CDR3 has 16 amino acids. From germline, CDR1 is SGHTA and CDR2 FQGNSA. The V and J ends lost 5 bases and 0 bases, in that order; junction bases with no gene match: 7. The CDR3 reads CASSVTGELAKNIQYF. In DNA, the CDR3 is TGTGCCAGCAGCGTAACAGGGGAACTAGCCAAAAACATTCAGTACTTC.